The 10 T cell receptor beta chains in this list originate from one sample, sequenced in a study of response to subunit inactivated influenza vaccine (dated by TCRdb to 2016 to 2018). The library relied on RT-PCR. The instrument given in TCRdb is Illumina HiSeq 2500. TCRdb passed the public sequencing reads through fastp at Q25 and MiXCR, retaining productive beta sequences. Identical CDR3 protein sequences are pooled into one entry, listed with their most common genes and DNA. This sample is represented by hundreds of thousands of distinct CDR3 sequences; 7.6% of them were singletons. In total, the top ten clones hold under 15% of the sample. This sample comprised PBMCs from blood, obtained 23 months after vaccination. The origin of the receptors is a man between 50 and 75 years old who received an inactivated influenza vaccine. Donor details come from another sample of the same person, matched by shared clones.

This clonotype has just a few counts. This sequence joins TRBV20-1 and TRBJ1-2; no reliable D call. The V end was cut by 5 bases, the J end by 1 base, with 14 bases between. Germline V gives CDR1 DFQATT, CDR2 SNEGSKA (reference sequence). The CDR3 is 14 residues long. The DNA of the CDR3 is TGCAGTGCTCAAATACCGGGTTATAACTATGGCTACACCTTC. Its protein is CSAQIPGYNYGYTF.

The V gene is TRBV20-1, the J gene TRBJ2-1; D is possibly TRBD2 (6 bases). Trimming cost V 4 bases and J 5 bases, with 18 bases left between them. This CDR3 has 15 residues. In germline, CDR1 is DFQATT, CDR2 SNEGSKA (reference sequence). The CDR3 nucleotides are TGCAGTGCTACCCCGCCTATCGGGAGTCACAATGAGCAGTTCTTC. Its protein product is CSATPPIGSHNEQFF.

The chain links TRBV7-9 to TRBJ2-2, with D perhaps TRBD2 (8 bases). CDR1 and CDR2 from the germline V gene are SEHNR and FQNEAQ (reference sequence). CDR3 size: 15 residues. Trimming cost V 6 bases and J 7 bases, with 18 bases left between them. This chain's CDR3 is CASRPIAGTVGELFF. The CDR3, as DNA: TGTGCCAGCAGGCCAATAGCGGGGACAGTCGGGGAGCTGTTTTTT.

This clonotype was observed many times. The chain couples TRBV20-1 to TRBJ1-1; tentatively, D is TRBD1 (6 bases). The CDR3 is 11 amino acids. V lost 5 bases and J lost 10, with 14 bases in between. In germline, CDR1 is DFQATT, CDR2 SNEGSKA (reference sequence). CDR3 bases: TGCAGTGCTCTTCAGGGGAGGGGAGCTTTCTTT. It is translated as CSALQGRGAFF.

This clonotype appeared a few times. This chain connects TRBV15 to TRBJ2-1, with TRBD1 matching 7 bases. V was clipped by 5 bases and J by 8 bases; unmatched bases: 9. CDR1 is LNHNV, CDR2 YYDKDF, per germline (reference sequence). This CDR3 comprises 14 residues. The CDR3 region is CATSLYRGRDEQFF. CDR3 nucleotide sequence: TGTGCCACCAGCCTGTACAGGGGACGGGATGAGCAGTTCTTC.

Many counts were recorded for this clonotype. The chain links TRBV7-9 to TRBJ2-1; D gene uncertain. The CDR3 contains 15 residues. V lost 5 bases, J lost 4 bases, and 15 bases lay in between. CDR1 SEHNR and CDR2 FQNEAQ come from the germline V gene (reference sequence). The DNA for the CDR3 is TGTGCCAGCAGCGCTCTCCCGACGGAGTACAATGAGCAGTTCTTC. This codes for CASSALPTEYNEQFF.

The rearrangement uses TRBV20-1 and TRBJ2-7; tentatively, D is TRBD2 (6 bases). The length of the CDR3 is 13 residues. Germline V gene data show CDR1 as DFQATT and CDR2 as SNEGSKA (reference sequence). The V and J ends lost 8 bases and 1 base respectively, with 15 bases between them. CDR3 amino acids: CSFSTGGSYEQYF. The CDR3 region has the DNA TGCAGTTTCTCGACCGGGGGATCCTACGAGCAGTACTTC.

This clonotype has at least ten counts. V gene TRBV5-1 combines with J gene TRBJ2-7; D gene unclear. Germline loops: CDR1 SGHRS, CDR2 YFSETQ. There are 16 residues in the CDR3. The germline V and J ends were trimmed by 4 bases and 4 bases, with 21 bases remaining between them. The CDR3 is CASSDPRSVTSYEQYF. DNA of the CDR3: TGCGCCAGCAGCGACCCCCGGTCAGTCACTTCGTACGAGCAGTACTTC. The full variable domain, completed using reference TRBV5-1 and TRBJ2-7, is KAGVTQTPRYLIKTRGQQVTLSCSPISGHRSVSWYQQTPGQGLQFLFEYFSETQRNKGNFPGRFSGRQFSNSRSEMNVSTLELGDSALYLCASSDPRSVTSYEQYFGPGTRLTVT.

This clonotype was observed a few times. The J gene is TRBJ2-6, the V gene TRBV19; 9 bases are shared with TRBD1. V shed 8 bases, J shed 4 bases, and the junction held 6 bases outside the gene matches. The CDR3 contains 15 residues. The V gene's germline CDR1 is LNHDA and CDR2 SQIVND (reference sequence). The CDR3 DNA follows: TGTGCCAGTTGGGGACAGGGTTCCGGGGCCAACGTCCTGACTTTC. This codes for CASWGQGSGANVLTF.

This clonotype was detected ten times or more. V usage is TRBV12-3 or TRBV12-4 and J usage is TRBJ2-2; D gene uncertain. The CDR3 is made up of 13 amino acids. V lost 7 bases and J 4 bases, leaving 10 bases between the germline ends. CDR3 DNA sequence: TGTGCCAGCAATCGGCGGATCACCGGGGAGCTGTTTTTT. Translation gives CASNRRITGELFF.